Following are 10 T cell receptor beta chains from one sample sequenced in a study of pediatric ulcerative colitis. The table came from immunoSEQ multiplex PCR; TCRdb's copy has only in-frame clones and leaves some out. This repertoire shows about 60,000 clones, more than 75% found once; its top ten account for approximately 1.5%. Material: blood. These receptors all stem from a boy younger than 18 who was a control in a study of pediatric ulcerative colitis.

The chain is built from TRBV9 and TRBJ2-1; 7 bases align to TRBD1. The CDR3 consists of 13 residues. Germline V gene sequence: CDR1 SGDLS, CDR2 YYNGEE. With V trimmed by 5 bases and J by 10 bases, 9 bases remained unmatched. The CDR3 region is CASRERGLREQFF. CDR3 DNA sequence: TGTGCCAGCAGAGAGAGGGGGCTTCGGGAGCAGTTCTTC.

CDR3 DNA: TGTGCCAGCAGTTTGGGGGGTCACGGGGAGCTGTTTTTT. This encodes CASSLGGHGELFF. The chain has TRBV28 and TRBJ2-2, with D possibly matching TRBD2 (6 bases). Trimming pared 3 bases from V and 7 bases from J, leaving 9 bases between. The CDR3 runs 13 residues. Per germline, CDR1 MDHEN and CDR2 SYDVKM.

This clone was seen only once. The chain combines TRBV21-1 with TRBJ2-7. TRBV21-1 has pseudogene status. The CDR3 length is 15 residues. The CDR3 DNA follows: TGTGCCAGCAGCAAAACTGGGCTCAGCCTCGGGGAGCAGTACTTC. Translating it yields CASSKTGLSLGEQYF.

The chain couples TRBV27 to TRBJ2-1, with 11 bases identical to TRBD1. After removal of 0 bases from V and 2 bases from J, the junction contained 3 bases not matched to a gene. CDR3 length: 17 residues. CDR1 is MNHEY and CDR2 is SMNVEV in the germline V gene (reference sequence). CDR3 sequence reads: CASSLSRTGGPYNEQFF. CDR3 DNA sequence: TGTGCCAGCAGTTTATCGAGGACAGGGGGCCCCTACAATGAGCAGTTCTTC.

The rearrangement uses TRBV4-2 and TRBJ1-6; perhaps TRBD1 as D (5 bases). The CDR3 spans 15 residues. Per germline, CDR1 LGHNA and CDR2 YNFKEQ. V dropped 0 bases and J dropped 10 bases, with 13 bases sitting between them. Here the CDR3 reads CASSQDSQGGSPLHF. DNA of the CDR3: TGTGCCAGCAGCCAAGATTCCCAGGGTGGGTCACCCCTCCACTTT.

This clone was observed a handful of times. The rearrangement links TRBV2 to TRBJ1-2; the D gene is possibly TRBD1 (5 bases). V was clipped by 7 bases and J by 9 bases, with 12 bases between them. The CDR3 length is 11 residues. CDR1 SNHLY and CDR2 FYNNEI come from the germline V gene. CDR3 nucleotides: TGTGCCAGCACCTTAAGGGGTAGCTACACCTTC. Its translation is CASTLRGSYTF.

The rearrangement uses TRBV28 and TRBJ1-4; TRBD1 is a possible D gene (5 bases). Trimming left V 8 bases short and J 7 bases short, with 14 bases between. This CDR3 has 13 amino acids. Germline assignment: CDR1 MDHEN and CDR2 SYDVKM. CDR3 sequence reads: CASQEGLGEKLFF. DNA for the CDR3: TGTGCCAGCCAGGAGGGGCTCGGTGAAAAACTGTTTTTT.

This chain links TRBV27 with TRBJ1-5, with no clear D. V lost 5 bases and J 3 bases, leaving 5 bases between the germline ends. The germline V gene encodes CDR1 MNHEY and CDR2 SMNVEV (reference sequence). CDR3 length: 12 amino acids. This CDR3 reads CASSPFNQPQHF. Here the CDR3 DNA reads TGTGCCAGCAGTCCTTTCAATCAGCCCCAGCATTTT.

This chain links TRBV6-6 with TRBJ1-1; possible D gene TRBD1, 6 bases. The CDR3 totals 16 residues. CDR1 is MNHNY, CDR2 SVGAGI, per germline (reference sequence). Trimming shortened V by 2 bases and J by 2 bases, and 15 bases separated the two germline ends. The CDR3 region is CASSYGTGFGNTEAFF. The CDR3 nucleotides read TGTGCCAGCAGTTACGGTACAGGGTTCGGCAACACTGAAGCTTTCTTT.

This chain connects TRBV6-1 to TRBJ2-7; D uncertain. From germline, CDR1 is MNHNS and CDR2 SASEGT. The length of the CDR3 is 14 residues. V was pared by 3 bases and J by 9 bases, with 18 bases between. CDR3 in amino acids: CASSELSGAWRQYF. CDR3 bases: TGTGCCAGCAGTGAGCTATCCGGAGCCTGGAGGCAGTACTTC.